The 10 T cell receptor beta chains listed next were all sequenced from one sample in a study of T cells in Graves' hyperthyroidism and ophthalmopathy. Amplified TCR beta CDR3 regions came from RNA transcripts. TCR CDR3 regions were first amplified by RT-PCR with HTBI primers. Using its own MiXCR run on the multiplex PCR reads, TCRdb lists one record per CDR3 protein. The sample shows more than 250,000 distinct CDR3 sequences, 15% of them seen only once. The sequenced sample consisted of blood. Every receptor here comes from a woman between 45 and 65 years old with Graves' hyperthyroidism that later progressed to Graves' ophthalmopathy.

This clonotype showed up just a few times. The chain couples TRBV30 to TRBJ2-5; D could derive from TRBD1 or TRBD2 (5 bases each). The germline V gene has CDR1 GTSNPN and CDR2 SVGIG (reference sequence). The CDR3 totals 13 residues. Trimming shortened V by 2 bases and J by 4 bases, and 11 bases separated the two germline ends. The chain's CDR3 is CAWSRGRGETQYF. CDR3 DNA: TGTGCCTGGAGTCGGGGAAGGGGAGAGACCCAGTACTTC. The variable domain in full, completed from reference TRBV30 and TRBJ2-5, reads SQTIHQWPATLVQPVGSPLSLECTVEGTSNPNLYWYRQAAGRGLQLLFYSVGIGQISSEVPQNLSASRPQDRQFILSSKKLLLSDSGFYLCAWSRGRGETQYFGPGTRLLVL.

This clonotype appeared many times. DNA of the CDR3: TGTGCCAGCAGTTACTTCTGGGGCTCCTACAATGAGCAGTTCTTC. This codes for CASSYFWGSYNEQFF. V gene TRBV6-6 combines with J gene TRBJ2-1; D is uncertain. The V gene lost 1 base and the J gene lost 0 bases, with 7 bases spanning the gap. Germline-derived CDR1 and CDR2 are MNHNY and SVGAGI (reference sequence). The CDR3 has 15 amino acids.

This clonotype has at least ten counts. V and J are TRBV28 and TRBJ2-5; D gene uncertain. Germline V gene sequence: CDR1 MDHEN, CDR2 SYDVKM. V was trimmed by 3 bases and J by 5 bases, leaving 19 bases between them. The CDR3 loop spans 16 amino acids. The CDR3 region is CASSFPRQAGEETQYF. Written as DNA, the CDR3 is TGTGCCAGCAGTTTCCCCCGGCAGGCCGGTGAGGAGACCCAGTACTTC.

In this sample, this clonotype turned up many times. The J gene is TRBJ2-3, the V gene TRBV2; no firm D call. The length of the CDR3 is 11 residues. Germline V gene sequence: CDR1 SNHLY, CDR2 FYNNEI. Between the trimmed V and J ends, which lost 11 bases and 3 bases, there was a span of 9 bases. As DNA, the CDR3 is TGTGCCTCTTGTATAACAGATACGCAGTATTTT. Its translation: CASCITDTQYF.

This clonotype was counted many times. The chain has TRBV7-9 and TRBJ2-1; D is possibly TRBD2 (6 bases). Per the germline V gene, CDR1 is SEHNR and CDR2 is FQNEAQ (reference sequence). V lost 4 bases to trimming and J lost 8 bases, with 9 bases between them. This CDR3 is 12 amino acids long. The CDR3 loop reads CASSSGVHEQFF. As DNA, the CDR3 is TGTGCCAGCAGCTCGGGGGTTCATGAGCAGTTCTTC.

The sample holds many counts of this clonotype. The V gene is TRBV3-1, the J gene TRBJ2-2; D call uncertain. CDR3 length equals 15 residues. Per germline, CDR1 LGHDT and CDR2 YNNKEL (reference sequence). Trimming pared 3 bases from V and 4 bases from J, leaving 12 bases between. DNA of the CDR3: TGTGCCAGCAGCCACTTCTACAGTAGCACCGGGGAGCTGTTTTTT. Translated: CASSHFYSSTGELFF.

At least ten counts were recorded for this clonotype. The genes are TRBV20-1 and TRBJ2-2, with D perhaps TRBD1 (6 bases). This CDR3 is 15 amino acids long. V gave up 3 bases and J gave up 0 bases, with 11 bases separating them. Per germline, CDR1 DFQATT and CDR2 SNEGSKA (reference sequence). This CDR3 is CSASDRTANTGELFF. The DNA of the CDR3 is TGCAGTGCTAGTGATAGGACAGCGAACACCGGGGAGCTGTTTTTT.

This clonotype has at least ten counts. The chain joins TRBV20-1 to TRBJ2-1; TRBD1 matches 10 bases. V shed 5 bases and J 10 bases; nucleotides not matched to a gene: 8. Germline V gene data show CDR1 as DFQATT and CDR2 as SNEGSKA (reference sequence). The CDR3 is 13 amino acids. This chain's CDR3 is CSALPGQGDEQFF. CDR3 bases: TGCAGTGCTCTACCCGGACAGGGGGACGAGCAGTTCTTC.

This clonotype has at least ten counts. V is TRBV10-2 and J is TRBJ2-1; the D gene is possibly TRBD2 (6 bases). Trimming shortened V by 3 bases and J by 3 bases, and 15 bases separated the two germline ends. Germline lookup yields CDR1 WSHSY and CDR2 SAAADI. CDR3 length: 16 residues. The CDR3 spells CASSEPGVAVYNEQFF. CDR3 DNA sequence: TGCGCCAGCAGTGAACCGGGGGTAGCGGTCTACAATGAGCAGTTCTTC.

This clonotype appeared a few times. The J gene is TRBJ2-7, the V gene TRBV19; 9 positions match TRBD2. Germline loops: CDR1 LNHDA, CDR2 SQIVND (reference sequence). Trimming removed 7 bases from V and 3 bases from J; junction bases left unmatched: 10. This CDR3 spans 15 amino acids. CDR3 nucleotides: TGTGCCAGTACCCCAGGGACTAGCCCCAGCTACGAGCAGTACTTC. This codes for CASTPGTSPSYEQYF.